Presented here are 14 T cell receptor beta chains from one specimen sequenced in a study of T cell responses to AZD1222 COVID-19 vaccine. Assay: immunoSEQ multiplex PCR; the TCRdb copy retains only in-frame clones and omits some. This table has roughly 72,000 clones, approximately 90% appearing once. This specimen was peripheral blood, taken 28 days after the second dose of the MenACWY control vaccine. The source of these receptors is an adult who received the MenACWY meningococcal vaccine as a control.

V usage is TRBV28 and J usage is TRBJ2-1, with D perhaps matching TRBD1 or TRBD2 (5 bases each). The V end was cut by 8 bases, the J end by 12 bases, with 32 bases between. The CDR3 has 17 residues. In germline, CDR1 is MDHEN, CDR2 SYDVKM. As DNA, the CDR3 is TGTGCCAGCGAGGGCCCTGCTCCGGGACGGGCCAATCTGTGGCAGTTCTTC. This gives the protein CASEGPAPGRANLWQFF.

This chain connects TRBV7-2 to TRBJ2-1, with D maybe TRBD1 (6 bases). Looked up from germline, CDR1 is SGHTA and CDR2 is FQGNSA. This CDR3 has 15 amino acids. Trimming took 5 bases from V and 0 from J, leaving 11 bases between them. CDR3 amino acids: CASSQDRSSYNEQFF. The CDR3 bases are TGTGCCAGCAGCCAGGACAGAAGCTCCTACAATGAGCAGTTCTTC.

This chain uses TRBV2 with TRBJ1-4, with 8 positions matching TRBD1. After removal of 6 bases from V and 7 bases from J, the junction contained 10 bases not matched to a gene. The CDR3 runs to 15 residues. CDR1 is SNHLY, CDR2 FYNNEI, per germline. DNA of the CDR3: TGTGCCAGCAGCCTCGATACAGGGGGGGCTGAAAAACTGTTTTTT. It encodes CASSLDTGGAEKLFF.

The chain uses TRBV19 and TRBJ1-5; 8 bases are shared with TRBD1. The CDR3 runs 16 residues. The ends lost 4 bases at V and 6 bases at J; junction bases unmatched: 11. Germline lookup yields CDR1 LNHDA and CDR2 SQIVND (reference sequence). CDR3 DNA sequence: TGTGCCAGTAGTACTACTCAGGGGGCGGTCAGTCAGCCCCAGCATTTT. The encoded protein is CASSTTQGAVSQPQHF.

CDR3 sequence: CASSLGGQSYEQYF. The CDR3 DNA follows: TGTGCCAGCAGCTTAGGGGGACAGTCCTACGAGCAGTACTTC. The chain uses TRBV7-9 and TRBJ2-7; 7 bases align to TRBD1. The CDR3 is 14 residues long. The V and J ends lost 1 base and 1 base, in that order; junction bases with no gene match: 1. Germline lookup yields CDR1 SEHNR and CDR2 FQNEAQ (reference sequence).

V gene TRBV2 combines with J gene TRBJ2-3; maybe TRBD1 (5 bases). V was shortened by 7 bases and J by 5 bases, with 13 bases between the two germline ends. The CDR3 sequence is 13 residues long. Germline-derived CDR1 and CDR2 are SNHLY and FYNNEI. The CDR3 bases are TGTGCCAGCATGGCCAGGGTAAGAGATACGCAGTATTTT. Protein product: CASMARVRDTQYF. The full variable domain, rest sourced from reference TRBV2 and TRBJ2-3, is EPEVTQTPSHQVTQMGQEVILRCVPISNHLYFYWYRQILGQKVEFLVSFYNNEISEKSEIFDDQFSVERPDGSNFTLKIRSTKLEDSAMYFCASMARVRDTQYFGPGTRLTVL.

The chain is built from TRBV18 and TRBJ1-6; no firm D call. This CDR3 has 12 amino acids. Trimming shortened V by 4 bases and J by 5 bases, and 3 bases separated the two germline ends. Germline V gene lookup returns CDR1 KGHSH and CDR2 LQKENI. The CDR3 protein is CASSRDNSPLHF. The CDR3 bases are TGTGCCAGCTCACGTGATAATTCACCCCTCCACTTT.

V usage is TRBV30 and J usage is TRBJ2-7; D gene ambiguous. The germline V gene encodes CDR1 GTSNPN and CDR2 SVGIG (reference sequence). The CDR3 consists of 11 residues. Trimming pared 2 bases from V and 3 bases from J, leaving 5 bases between. This CDR3 is CAWSFDYEQYF. The DNA of the CDR3 is TGTGCCTGGAGTTTCGACTACGAGCAGTACTTC.

J is TRBJ1-6 and V is TRBV3-1 (or the pseudogene TRBV3-2), with D unclear. The ends were cut back, 4 bases at V and 4 bases at J, with 8 bases in the middle. The CDR3 length is 14 residues. The germline CDR1 and CDR2 sequences are LGHDT and YNNKEL (reference sequence). The chain's CDR3 is CASSPGIYNSPLHF. The CDR3 region has the DNA TGTGCCAGCAGCCCTGGGATTTATAATTCACCCCTCCACTTT.

The CDR3: CASSYSRQSNQPQHF. The CDR3 DNA reads as TGTGCCAGCAGTTACTCCCGACAGAGCAATCAGCCCCAGCATTTT. The V and J genes are TRBV6-5 and TRBJ1-5; tentative D call: TRBD1 (5 bases). Germline assignment: CDR1 MNHEY and CDR2 SVGAGI. The CDR3 consists of 15 residues. V was pared by 0 bases and J by 1 base, with 7 bases between.

V usage is TRBV2 and J usage is TRBJ1-5; the match to TRBD1 covers 8 bases. Germline V gene data show CDR1 as SNHLY and CDR2 as FYNNEI. Germline trimming cut 2 bases from V and 6 bases from J; bases unmatched to any gene: 9. The CDR3 sequence is 16 residues long. CDR3 bases: TGTGCCAGCAGTGAAAGAGGGACAGGTCCAAGTCAGCCCCAGCATTTT. Translating it yields CASSERGTGPSQPQHF.

V is TRBV30 and J is TRBJ1-3; D is ambiguous. CDR3 length equals 12 residues. Germline values: CDR1 GTSNPN, CDR2 SVGIG (reference sequence). V was cut by 6 bases and J by 0 bases, with 6 bases left in between. CDR3 in amino acids: CACHLSGNTIYF. The DNA of the CDR3 is TGTGCCTGCCATCTCTCTGGAAACACCATATATTTT.

The J gene is TRBJ1-1, the V gene TRBV5-6; D unresolved. Germline CDR1 and CDR2: SGHDT and YYEEEE. The CDR3 spans 15 residues. Trimming took off 4 bases at V and 1 base at J, with 14 bases between the two ends. The CDR3 sequence is CASSRPLDGNTEAFF. CDR3 DNA: TGTGCCAGCAGCCGGCCACTCGACGGGAACACTGAAGCTTTCTTT. Drawing the rest from reference TRBV5-6 and TRBJ1-1, the complete variable domain is DAGVTQSPTHLIKTRGQQVTLRCSPKSGHDTVSWYQQALGQGPQFIFQYYEEEERQRGNFPDRFSGHQFPNYSSELNVNALLLGDSALYLCASSRPLDGNTEAFFGQGTRLTVV.

V is TRBV19 and J is TRBJ1-5; possible D gene TRBD1, 5 bases. This CDR3 is built from 14 residues. Germline CDR1 and CDR2: LNHDA and SQIVND (reference sequence). The germline V and J ends were trimmed by 5 bases and 3 bases, with 11 bases remaining between them. CDR3 amino acids: CASSPQGDNQPQHF. The CDR3 region has the DNA TGTGCCAGTAGTCCCCAGGGTGACAATCAGCCCCAGCATTTT.